This TCR beta chain is drawn from a study of T cell repertoires in ileal Crohn's disease. Study-wide background: The M6 sample came from neoterminal ileum during colonoscopy after surgery.

Clones were sequenced by immunoSEQ multiplex PCR, and TCRdb holds only the in-frame ones, with some missing. The sample carries about 3,900 clones, roughly 80% recorded once. Specified time point: neoterminal ileum biopsy at postoperative endoscopy, about 6 months after surgery. Between the trimmed V and J ends, which lost 8 bases and 3 bases, there was a span of 19 bases. The germline gives CDR1 GTSNPN, CDR2 SVGIG (reference sequence). The CDR3 has 14 residues. Sample: ileal tissue. The sequence came from an adult with Crohn's disease. V is TRBV30 and J is TRBJ1-1; weak D call: TRBD1 (6 bases). The CDR3 reads CALKHTGGYTEAFF. The CDR3, as DNA: TGTGCCCTAAAGCACACGGGGGGCTACACTGAAGCTTTCTTT.